The clone carrying this T cell receptor (beta chain) has just one count. Its specificity is not known. TCRdb's table, derived via immunoSEQ multiplex PCR, lists solely in-frame clones and lacks some. The sample has some 21,000 clones, approximately 88% seen once. The length of the CDR3 is 18 residues. V lost 6 bases, J lost 6 bases, and 30 bases lay in between. Germline V gene sequence: CDR1 MDHEN, CDR2 SYDVKM. The data derive from a study of T cells in localized non-small cell lung cancer. Points from the study as a whole: Peak T cell clonality was found in uninvolved adjacent lung, exceeding tumor.

This material consisted of peripheral blood mononuclear cells, taken before any cancer treatment. The sequence was collected from a male donor at least 60 years old with stage II lung adenocarcinoma. The chain couples TRBV28 to TRBJ2-7; D is uncertain. CDR3 residues: CASSQTGSEVSLHAEQYF. As DNA, the CDR3 is TGTGCCAGCAGCCAAACCGGGTCCGAAGTCTCTCTTCACGCCGAGCAGTACTTC.